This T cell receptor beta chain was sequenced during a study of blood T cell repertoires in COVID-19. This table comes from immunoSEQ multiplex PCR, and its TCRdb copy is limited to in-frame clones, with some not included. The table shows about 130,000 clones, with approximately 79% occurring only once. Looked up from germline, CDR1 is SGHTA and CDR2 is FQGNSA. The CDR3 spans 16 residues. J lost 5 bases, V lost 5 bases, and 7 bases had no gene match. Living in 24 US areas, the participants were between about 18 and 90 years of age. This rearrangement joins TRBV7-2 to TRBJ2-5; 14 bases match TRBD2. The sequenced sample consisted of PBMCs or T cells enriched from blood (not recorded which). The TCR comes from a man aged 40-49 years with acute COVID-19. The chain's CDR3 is CASSPGLAGEWETQYF. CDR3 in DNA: TGTGCCAGCAGCCCGGGACTAGCGGGAGAATGGGAGACCCAGTACTTC.